The next 22 T cell receptor beta chains were all read from a single sample in a study of control samples from healthy donors and cancer patients. Here immunoSEQ multiplex PCR was the method, and the copy in TCRdb shows in-frame clones only, minus some. Among tens of thousands of clones listed, more than 70% were seen once. Sequences were obtained from PBMCs. The source is a middle-aged man with head and neck cancer.

The chain uses TRBV5-1 and TRBJ2-7; 7 bases match TRBD2. This CDR3 has 18 residues. Germline V gives CDR1 SGHRS, CDR2 YFSETQ. V lost 1 base to trimming and J lost 0 bases; unmatched junction nucleotides: 13. Written as DNA, the CDR3 is TGCGCCAGCAGCTTGTTTCCCTCTAGCGGACTAAGCTCCTACGAGCAGTACTTC. Translating it yields CASSLFPSSGLSSYEQYF.

This sequence joins TRBV19 and TRBJ1-1; D remains ambiguous. The V end was cut by 0 bases, the J end by 0 bases, with 2 bases between. The CDR3 is 13 amino acids. Looked up from germline, CDR1 is LNHDA and CDR2 is SQIVND (reference sequence). CDR3 bases: TGTGCCAGTAGTATAGACCTGAACACTGAAGCTTTCTTT. Translating gives CASSIDLNTEAFF.

The chain has TRBV11-2 and TRBJ1-2; D is unclear. This CDR3 comprises 14 residues. The V gene's germline CDR1 is SGHAT and CDR2 FQNNGV. The V and J ends lost 4 bases and 8 bases respectively, with 17 bases between them. The CDR3 nucleotides are TGTGCCAGCAGCTCCCCCCGTGCAGGTGGCGGCTACACCTTC. It yields the protein CASSSPRAGGGYTF. The full variable domain, in which reference TRBV11-2 and TRBJ1-2 provide the parts outside the CDR3, is EAGVAQSPRYKIIEKRQSVAFWCNPISGHATLYWYQQILGQGPKLLIQFQNNGVVDDSQLPKDRFSAERLKGVDSTLKIQPAKLEDSAVYLCASSSPRAGGGYTFGSGTRLTVV.

V and J are TRBV27 and TRBJ2-4, with 14 bases lining up with TRBD2. V shed 5 bases and J 6 bases; nucleotides not matched to a gene: 3. CDR3 length: 15 amino acids. The germline V gene has CDR1 MNHEY and CDR2 SMNVEV (reference sequence). CDR3 nucleotides: TGTGCCAGCAGTGCCGGGACTAGCGGGGGAAACATTCAGTACTTC. Encoded protein: CASSAGTSGGNIQYF.

This clone was seen only once. At one boundary the junction diverges from the germline segment, which might be a read error. The chain recombines TRBV28 with TRBJ2-3, with 8 bases identical to TRBD2. This CDR3 contains 16 residues. Germline lookup yields CDR1 MDHEN and CDR2 SYDVKM. This CDR3 is CASSSRLSGVTDTQYF. CDR3 sequence (DNA): TGTGCCAGTAGTTCCCGTCTTAGCGGGGTGACAGATACGCAGTATTTT.

This chain joins TRBV4-2 and TRBJ2-2; D not resolved. The V gene's germline CDR1 is LGHNA and CDR2 YNFKEQ. Trimming took off 1 base at V and 3 bases at J, with 9 bases between the two ends. The CDR3 runs to 15 residues. Here the CDR3 reads CASSQAALDTGELFF. The CDR3 DNA follows: TGTGCCAGCAGCCAAGCAGCATTAGACACCGGGGAGCTGTTTTTT.

A word on this clone: One junction end does not reproduce the germline sequence, and a read error may be involved. The chain links TRBV3-1 (or the pseudogene TRBV3-2) to TRBJ2-5; D uncertain. Germline CDR1 reads LGHDT; CDR2 reads YNNKEL (reference sequence). CDR3 length: 17 residues. CDR3 nucleotide sequence: TGTGCCAGCAGCAAAGAAGGCAGTGTCTGGGGCCAAGAGACCCAGTACTTC. Its protein product is CASSKEGSVWGQETQYF.

This clone has just one count. This chain uses TRBV5-1 with TRBJ1-5; D is undetermined. Trimming removed 0 bases at V and 0 bases at J, with 4 bases between. This CDR3 comprises 14 residues. The germline V gene has CDR1 SGHRS and CDR2 YFSETQ. CDR3 bases: TGCGCCAGCAGCTTGGATTATAGCAATCAGCCCCAGCATTTT. Its translation is CASSLDYSNQPQHF.

The rearrangement uses TRBV6-5 and TRBJ2-7, with a tentative D call TRBD1 (5 bases). CDR1 and CDR2 from the germline V gene are MNHEY and SVGAGI. V was cut by 5 bases and J by 3 bases, with 8 bases left in between. CDR3 length equals 12 residues. The DNA for the CDR3 is TGTGCCAGCAGTATTACAGGCTACGAGCAGTACTTC. Translated: CASSITGYEQYF.

This chain uses TRBV10-1 with TRBJ2-3; D not resolved. The germline V gene has CDR1 WNHNN and CDR2 SYGVQD (reference sequence). This CDR3 spans 13 amino acids. The ends were cut back, 3 bases at V and 6 bases at J, with 10 bases in the middle. The CDR3, as DNA: TGCGCCAGCAGTGAAAGCATGGTGGATACGCAGTATTTT. Its translation: CASSESMVDTQYF.

The chain employs TRBV4-2 and TRBJ2-5; tentatively, D is TRBD1 (5 bases). This CDR3 comprises 14 residues. Looked up from germline, CDR1 is LGHNA and CDR2 is YNFKEQ. Trimming took 5 bases from V and 3 from J, leaving 13 bases between them. CDR3 sequence (DNA): TGTGCCAGCAGCGGGGCTCCAGAGAAAGAGACCCAGTACTTC. Translated: CASSGAPEKETQYF.

This chain uses TRBV6-2 or TRBV6-3 with TRBJ2-3; a weak D match, TRBD2 (6 bases). Per the germline V gene, CDR1 is MNHEY and CDR2 is SVGEGT. Between the trimmed V and J ends, which lost 5 bases and 0 bases, there was a span of 12 bases. The CDR3 loop spans 15 amino acids. The CDR3 loop reads CASSALLASTDTQYF. Written as DNA, the CDR3 is TGTGCCAGCAGTGCCCTACTAGCTAGCACAGATACGCAGTATTTT.

The chain links TRBV13 to TRBJ2-1; either TRBD1 or TRBD2 may supply D (5 bases each). V was shortened by 3 bases and J by 2 bases, with 14 bases between the two germline ends. Germline CDR1 and CDR2: PRHDT and FYEKMQ (reference sequence). CDR3 length: 16 amino acids. For the CDR3, the DNA is TGTGCCAGCAGCTTCTACGCCGGGACCACCTACAATGAGCAGTTCTTC. Translation gives CASSFYAGTTYNEQFF.

The genes are TRBV5-6 and TRBJ2-1, with a tentative D call TRBD2 (6 bases). CDR1 is SGHDT and CDR2 is YYEEEE in the germline V gene. Trimming shortened V by 4 bases and J by 0 bases, and 17 bases separated the two germline ends. The CDR3 is 17 residues long. The CDR3 sequence is CASSPGVADSSYNEQFF. As DNA, the CDR3 is TGTGCCAGCAGCCCGGGAGTAGCGGATAGCTCCTACAATGAGCAGTTCTTC.

This clone was detected only once. J is TRBJ1-1 and V is TRBV7-2, with D uncertain. V was pared by 5 bases and J by 6 bases, with 10 bases between. The CDR3 length is 12 residues. Germline V gene sequence: CDR1 SGHTA, CDR2 FQGNSA. CDR3 coding DNA: TGTGCCAGCAGCCCGCGGACGGCTGAAGCTTTCTTT. Translated, it gives CASSPRTAEAFF. The whole variable domain, remainder taken from reference TRBV7-2 and TRBJ1-1, is GAGVSQSPSNKVTEKGKDVELRCDPISGHTALYWYRQSLGQGLEFLIYFQGNSAPDKSGLPSDRFSAERTGGSVSTLTIQRTQQEDSAVYLCASSPRTAEAFFGQGTRLTVV.

This clone has just a few counts. The chain recombines TRBV11-2 with TRBJ2-1, with 11 nucleotides matching TRBD1. Germline CDR1 SGHAT, CDR2 FQNNGV. CDR3 size: 18 residues. V was pared by 1 base and J by 4 bases, with 9 bases of the junction left unmatched. The CDR3: CASSLGTGGRSRYNEQFF. CDR3 coding DNA: TGTGCCAGCAGCTTAGGGACAGGGGGCAGGTCGCGTTACAATGAGCAGTTCTTC. Based on the CDR3 plus reference TRBV11-2 and TRBJ2-1, the full variable domain is EAGVAQSPRYKIIEKRQSVAFWCNPISGHATLYWYQQILGQGPKLLIQFQNNGVVDDSQLPKDRFSAERLKGVDSTLKIQPAKLEDSAVYLCASSLGTGGRSRYNEQFFGPGTRLTVL.

V is TRBV28 and J is TRBJ1-4; 8 positions agree with TRBD1. V gave up 6 bases and J gave up 7 bases; unmatched junction bases: 10. CDR1 and CDR2 from the germline V gene are MDHEN and SYDVKM. CDR3 length equals 15 residues. The CDR3 DNA follows: TGTGCCAGCAGAAAAACAGGGGGGGTATTTGAAAAACTGTTTTTT. It yields the protein CASRKTGGVFEKLFF.

A word on this clone: This same CDR3 is encoded by further DNA sequences in the sample. The chain has TRBV28 and TRBJ2-7; D remains ambiguous. The CDR3 is 12 residues long. Germline lookup yields CDR1 MDHEN and CDR2 SYDVKM. Trimming took off 5 bases at V and 5 bases at J, with 10 bases between the two ends. CDR3 sequence reads: CASSLGVDEQYF. CDR3 in DNA: TGTGCCAGCAGTCTCGGAGTGGACGAGCAGTACTTC.

The chain employs TRBV4-3 and TRBJ1-2, with D perhaps TRBD1 (5 bases). Deletions cut 1 base from V and 4 bases from J, with 16 bases between. The CDR3 consists of 16 residues. Germline-derived CDR1 and CDR2 are LGHNA and YSLEER. The DNA for the CDR3 is TGCGCCAGCAGCCAAGCCAACGCGGAGACAGTCTATGGCTACACCTTC. The encoded protein is CASSQANAETVYGYTF.

This chain connects TRBV25-1 to TRBJ2-3; D is uncertain. The CDR3 runs to 13 residues. Trimming left V 10 bases short and J 0 bases short, with 11 bases between. Germline loops: CDR1 MGHDK, CDR2 SYGVNS. CDR3 DNA: TGTGCCATTAGTACAGCGAGCACAGATACGCAGTATTTT. Translated: CAISTASTDTQYF. The full variable domain, in which reference TRBV25-1 and TRBJ2-3 provide the parts outside the CDR3, is EADIYQTPRYLVIGTGKKITLECSQTMGHDKMYWYQQDPGMELHLIHYSYGVNSTEKGDLSSESTVSRIRTEHFPLTLESARPSHTSQYLCAISTASTDTQYFGPGTRLTVL.

The chain combines TRBV6-2 or TRBV6-3 with TRBJ1-4, with TRBD1 identical over 7 bases. V dropped 4 bases and J dropped 6; count of bases not matched to a gene: 5. Germline-derived CDR1 and CDR2 are MNHEY and SVGEGT. The CDR3 consists of 14 residues. The CDR3 region is CASSSTGLDEKLFF. The CDR3 DNA follows: TGTGCCAGCAGTTCGACAGGGCTGGATGAAAAACTGTTTTTT.

The V and J genes are TRBV6-2 or TRBV6-3 and TRBJ2-3; 16 nucleotides match TRBD2. The J segment lost 0 bases and the V segment lost 4 bases, leaving 10 bases of the junction unmatched. CDR1 and CDR2 from the germline V gene are MNHEY and SVGEGT. CDR3 length: 20 amino acids. In nucleotides, the CDR3 is TGTGCCAGCAGTTTCCCGGGACTAGCGGGAGGGAGATCTAGCACAGATACGCAGTATTTT. Its protein product is CASSFPGLAGGRSSTDTQYF.